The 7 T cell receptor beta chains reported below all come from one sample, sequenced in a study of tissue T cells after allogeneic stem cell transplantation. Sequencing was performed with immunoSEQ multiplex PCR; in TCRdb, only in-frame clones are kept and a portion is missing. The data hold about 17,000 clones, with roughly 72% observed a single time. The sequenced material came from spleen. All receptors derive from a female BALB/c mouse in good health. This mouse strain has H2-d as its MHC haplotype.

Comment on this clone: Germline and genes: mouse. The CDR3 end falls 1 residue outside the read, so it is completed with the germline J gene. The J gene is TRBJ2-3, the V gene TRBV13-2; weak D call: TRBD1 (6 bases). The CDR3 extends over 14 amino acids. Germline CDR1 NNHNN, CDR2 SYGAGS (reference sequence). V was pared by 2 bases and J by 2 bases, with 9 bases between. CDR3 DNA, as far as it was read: TGTGCCAGCGGTGAACGGGACAATGCAGAAACGCTGTAT. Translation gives CASGERDNAETLY. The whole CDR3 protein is CASGERDNAETLYF.

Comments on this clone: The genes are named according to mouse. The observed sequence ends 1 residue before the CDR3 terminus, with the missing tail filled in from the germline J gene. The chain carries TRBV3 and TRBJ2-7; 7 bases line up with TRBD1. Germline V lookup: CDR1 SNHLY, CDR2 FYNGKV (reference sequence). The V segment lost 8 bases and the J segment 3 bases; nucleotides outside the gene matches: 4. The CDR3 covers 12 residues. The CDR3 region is CASGAGGYEQYF. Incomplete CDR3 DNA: TGTGCCAGCGGGGCAGGGGGCTATGAACAGTAC.

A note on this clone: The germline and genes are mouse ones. Incomplete CDR3 DNA: TGTGCCAGCAGCCAAGATCGGGGGGGGCAAGACACCCAGTAC. Translation: CASSQDRGGQDTQY. The entire CDR3 sequence reads CASSQDRGGQDTQYF. The chain links TRBV2 to TRBJ2-5; 7 bases are shared with TRBD2. The read gets to within 1 residue of the CDR3 end, and the germline J gene fills in the rest. With V trimmed by 0 bases and J by 3 bases, 3 bases remained unmatched. CDR1 and CDR2 (germline): LGHNA, YSYQKL. CDR3 length: 15 amino acids.

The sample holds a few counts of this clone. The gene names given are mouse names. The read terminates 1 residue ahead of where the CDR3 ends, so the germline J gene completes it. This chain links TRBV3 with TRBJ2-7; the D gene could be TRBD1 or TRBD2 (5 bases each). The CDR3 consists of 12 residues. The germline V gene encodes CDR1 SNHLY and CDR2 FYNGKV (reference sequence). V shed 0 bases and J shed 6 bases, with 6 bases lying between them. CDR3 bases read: TGTGCCAGCAGCTTAGCAGGGGCTGAACAGTAC. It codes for CASSLAGAEQY. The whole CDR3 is CASSLAGAEQYF.

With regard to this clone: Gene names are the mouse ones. The sequenced part of the CDR3 DNA is TGTGCCTGGAGTCTAGGAAGGGTGGATCAAAACACCTTGTAC. Translating gives CAWSLGRVDQNTLY. The full-length CDR3 reads as CAWSLGRVDQNTLYF. The chain couples TRBV31 to TRBJ2-4; D uncertain. The read comes to an end 1 residue before the CDR3 does, leaving the germline J gene to fill in the end. Germline V gives CDR1 GKSSPN, CDR2 SITVG. The length of the CDR3 is 15 residues. V lost 0 bases and J 2 bases, leaving 12 bases between the germline ends.

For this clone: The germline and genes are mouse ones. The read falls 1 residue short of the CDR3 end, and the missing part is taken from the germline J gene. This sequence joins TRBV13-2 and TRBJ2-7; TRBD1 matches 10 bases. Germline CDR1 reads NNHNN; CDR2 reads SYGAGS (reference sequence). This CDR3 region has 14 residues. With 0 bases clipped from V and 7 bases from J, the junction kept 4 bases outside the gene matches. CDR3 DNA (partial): TGTGCCAGCGGTGATGATGACAGGGGGCGAGAACAGTAC. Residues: CASGDDDRGREQY. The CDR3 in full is CASGDDDRGREQYF.

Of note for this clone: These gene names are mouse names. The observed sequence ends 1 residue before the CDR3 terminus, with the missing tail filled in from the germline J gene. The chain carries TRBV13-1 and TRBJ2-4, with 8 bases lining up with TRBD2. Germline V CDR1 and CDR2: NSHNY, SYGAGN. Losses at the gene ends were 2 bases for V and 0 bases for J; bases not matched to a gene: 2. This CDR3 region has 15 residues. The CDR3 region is CASSETGVSQNTLYF. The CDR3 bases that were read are TGTGCCAGCAGTGAGACTGGGGTTAGTCAAAACACCTTGTAC.